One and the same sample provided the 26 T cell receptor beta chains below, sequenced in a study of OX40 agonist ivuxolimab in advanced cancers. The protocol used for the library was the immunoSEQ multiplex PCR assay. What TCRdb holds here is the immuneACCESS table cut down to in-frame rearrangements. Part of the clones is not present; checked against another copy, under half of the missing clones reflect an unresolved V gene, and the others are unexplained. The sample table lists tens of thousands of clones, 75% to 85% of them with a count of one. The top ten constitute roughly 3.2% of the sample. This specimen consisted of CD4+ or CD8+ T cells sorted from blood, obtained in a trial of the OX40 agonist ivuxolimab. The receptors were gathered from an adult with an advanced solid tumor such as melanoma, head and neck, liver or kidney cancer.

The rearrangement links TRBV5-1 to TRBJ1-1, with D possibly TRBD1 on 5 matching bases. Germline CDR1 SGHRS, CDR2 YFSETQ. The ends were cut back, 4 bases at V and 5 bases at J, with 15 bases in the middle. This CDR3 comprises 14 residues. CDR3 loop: CASSVQGGRTEAFF. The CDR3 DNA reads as TGCGCCAGCAGCGTTCAGGGAGGAAGAACTGAAGCTTTCTTT.

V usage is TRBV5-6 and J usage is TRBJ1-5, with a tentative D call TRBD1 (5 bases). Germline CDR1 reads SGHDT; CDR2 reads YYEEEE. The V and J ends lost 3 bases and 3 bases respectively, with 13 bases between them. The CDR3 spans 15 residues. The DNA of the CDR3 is TGTGCCAGCAGCTGGTGGAAGGGGCCCAATCAGCCCCAGCATTTT. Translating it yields CASSWWKGPNQPQHF.

The chain's CDR3 is CASTEEGGTGNYGYTF. The CDR3 DNA reads as TGTGCCAGCACCGAAGAAGGGGGGACAGGGAACTATGGCTACACCTTC. The J gene is TRBJ1-2, the V gene TRBV7-8, with TRBD1 matching 9 bases. The CDR3 is made up of 16 amino acids. CDR1 SGHVS and CDR2 FQNEAQ come from the germline V gene. The J segment lost 2 bases and the V segment lost 7 bases, leaving 11 bases of the junction unmatched. Full variable domain (remainder filled in from reference TRBV7-8 and TRBJ1-2): GAGVSQSPRYKVAKRGQDVALRCDPISGHVSLFWYQQALGQGPEFLTYFQNEAQLDKSGLPSDRFFAERPEGSVSTLKIQRTQQEDSAVYLCASTEEGGTGNYGYTFGSGTRLTVV.

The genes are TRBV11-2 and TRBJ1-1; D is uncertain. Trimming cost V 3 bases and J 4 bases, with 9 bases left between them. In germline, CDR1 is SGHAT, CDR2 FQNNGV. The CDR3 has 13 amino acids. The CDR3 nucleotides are TGTGCCAGCAGCTTGGACCGAAGCACTGAAGCTTTCTTT. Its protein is CASSLDRSTEAFF.

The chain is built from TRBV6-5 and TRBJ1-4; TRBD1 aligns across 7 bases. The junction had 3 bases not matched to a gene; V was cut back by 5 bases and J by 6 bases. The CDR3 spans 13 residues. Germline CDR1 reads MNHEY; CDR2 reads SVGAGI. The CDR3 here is CASSRDRDEKLFF. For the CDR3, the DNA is TGTGCCAGCAGTAGGGACAGAGATGAAAAACTGTTTTTT.

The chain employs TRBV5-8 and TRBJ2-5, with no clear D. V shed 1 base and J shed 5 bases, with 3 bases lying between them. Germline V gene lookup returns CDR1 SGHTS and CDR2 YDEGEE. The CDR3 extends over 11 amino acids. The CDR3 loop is CASSLIETQYF. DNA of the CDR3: TGTGCCAGCAGCTTGATCGAGACCCAGTACTTC.

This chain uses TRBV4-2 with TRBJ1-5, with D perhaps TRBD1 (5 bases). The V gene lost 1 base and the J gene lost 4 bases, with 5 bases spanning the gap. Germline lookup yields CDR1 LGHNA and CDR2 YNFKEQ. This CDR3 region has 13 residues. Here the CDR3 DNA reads TGTGCCAGCAGCCAAGCAGGGAATCAGCCCCAGCATTTT. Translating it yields CASSQAGNQPQHF.

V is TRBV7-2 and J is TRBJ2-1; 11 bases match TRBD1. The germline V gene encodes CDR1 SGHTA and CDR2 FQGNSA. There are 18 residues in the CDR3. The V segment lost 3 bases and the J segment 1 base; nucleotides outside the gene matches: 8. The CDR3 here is CASSFGTGGRLSYNEQFF. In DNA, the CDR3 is TGTGCCAGCAGCTTCGGGACAGGGGGTAGACTGTCCTACAATGAGCAGTTCTTC.

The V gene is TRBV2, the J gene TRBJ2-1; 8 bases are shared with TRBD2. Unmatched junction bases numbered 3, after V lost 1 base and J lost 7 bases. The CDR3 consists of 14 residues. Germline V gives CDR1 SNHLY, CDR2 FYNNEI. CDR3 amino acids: CASSEEREWNEQFF. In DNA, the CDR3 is TGTGCCAGCAGTGAAGAGCGGGAGTGGAATGAGCAGTTCTTC.

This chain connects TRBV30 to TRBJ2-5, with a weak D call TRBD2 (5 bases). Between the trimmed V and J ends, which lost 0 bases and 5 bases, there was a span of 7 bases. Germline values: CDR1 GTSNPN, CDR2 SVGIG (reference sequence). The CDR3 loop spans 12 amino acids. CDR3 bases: TGTGCCTGGAGTGTTTCGGGGGAGACCCAGTACTTC. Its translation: CAWSVSGETQYF.

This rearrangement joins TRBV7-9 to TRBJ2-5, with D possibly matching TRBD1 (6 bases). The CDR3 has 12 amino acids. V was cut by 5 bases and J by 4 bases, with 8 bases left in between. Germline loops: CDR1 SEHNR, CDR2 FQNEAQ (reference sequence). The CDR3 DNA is TGTGCCAGCAGCCCGACAGGAGAGACCCAGTACTTC. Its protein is CASSPTGETQYF.

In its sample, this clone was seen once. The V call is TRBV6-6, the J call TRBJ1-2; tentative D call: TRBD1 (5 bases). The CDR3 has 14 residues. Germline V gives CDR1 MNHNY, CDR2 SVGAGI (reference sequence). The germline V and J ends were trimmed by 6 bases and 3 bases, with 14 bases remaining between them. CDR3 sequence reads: CASSRTAGHYGYTF. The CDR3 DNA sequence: TGTGCCAGCAGCCGGACTGCAGGGCACTATGGCTACACCTTC.

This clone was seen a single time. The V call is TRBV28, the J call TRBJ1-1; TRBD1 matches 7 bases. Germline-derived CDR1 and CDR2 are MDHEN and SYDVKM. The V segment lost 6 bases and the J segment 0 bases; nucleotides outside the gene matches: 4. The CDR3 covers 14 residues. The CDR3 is CASRPGGMNTEAFF. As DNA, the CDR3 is TGTGCCAGCAGGCCAGGGGGGATGAACACTGAAGCTTTCTTT.

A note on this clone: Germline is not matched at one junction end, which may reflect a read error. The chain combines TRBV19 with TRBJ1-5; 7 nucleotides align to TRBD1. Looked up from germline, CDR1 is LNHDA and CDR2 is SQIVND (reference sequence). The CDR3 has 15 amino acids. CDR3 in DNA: TGTGTCAGTAGTAAGGGGGCAAGCGGCAATCAGCCCCAGCATTTT. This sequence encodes CVSSKGASGNQPQHF.

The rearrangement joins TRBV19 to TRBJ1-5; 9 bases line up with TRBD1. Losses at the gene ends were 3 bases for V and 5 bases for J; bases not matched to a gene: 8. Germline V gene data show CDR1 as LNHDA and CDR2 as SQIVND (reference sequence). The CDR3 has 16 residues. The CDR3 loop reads CASSIRTGGPYQPQHF. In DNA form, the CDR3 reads TGTGCCAGTAGTATTAGAACAGGGGGCCCCTATCAGCCCCAGCATTTT.

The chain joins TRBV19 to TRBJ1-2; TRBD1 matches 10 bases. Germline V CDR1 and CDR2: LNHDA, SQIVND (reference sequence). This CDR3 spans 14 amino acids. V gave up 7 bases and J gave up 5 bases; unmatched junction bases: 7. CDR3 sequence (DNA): TGTGCCAGTACGGTGGACAGGGGGAGGTATGGCTACACCTTC. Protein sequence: CASTVDRGRYGYTF. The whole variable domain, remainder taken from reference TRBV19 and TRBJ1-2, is DGGITQSPKYLFRKEGQNVTLSCEQNLNHDAMYWYRQDPGQGLRLIYYSQIVNDFQKGDIAEGYSVSREKKESFPLTVTSAQKNPTAFYLCASTVDRGRYGYTFGSGTRLTVV.

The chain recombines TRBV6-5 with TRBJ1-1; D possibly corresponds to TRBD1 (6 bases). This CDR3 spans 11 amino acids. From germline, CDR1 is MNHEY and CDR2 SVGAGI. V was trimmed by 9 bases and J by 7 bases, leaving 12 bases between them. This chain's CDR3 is CASTGFNEAFF. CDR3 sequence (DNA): TGTGCCAGTACAGGGTTTAATGAAGCTTTCTTT.

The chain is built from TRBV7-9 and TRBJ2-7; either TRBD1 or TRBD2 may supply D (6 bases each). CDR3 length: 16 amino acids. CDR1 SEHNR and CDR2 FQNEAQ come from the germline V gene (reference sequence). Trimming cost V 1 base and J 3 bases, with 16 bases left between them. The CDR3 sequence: CASSLEGQGRLYEQYF. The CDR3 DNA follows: TGTGCCAGCAGCTTAGAGGGTCAGGGGAGGCTCTACGAGCAGTACTTC.

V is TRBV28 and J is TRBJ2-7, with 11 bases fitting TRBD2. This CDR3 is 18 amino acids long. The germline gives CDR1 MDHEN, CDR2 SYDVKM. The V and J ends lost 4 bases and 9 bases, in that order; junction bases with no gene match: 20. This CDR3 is CASSSPWGEGLAVRGQYF. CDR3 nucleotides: TGTGCCAGCAGTTCCCCGTGGGGGGAGGGACTAGCGGTCCGGGGGCAGTACTTC.

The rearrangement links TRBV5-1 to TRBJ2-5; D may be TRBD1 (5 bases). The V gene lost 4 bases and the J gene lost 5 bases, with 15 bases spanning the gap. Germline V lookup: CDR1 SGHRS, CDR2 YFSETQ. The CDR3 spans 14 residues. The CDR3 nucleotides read TGCGCCAGCAGCGGAGTGGACACGAGTGAGACCCAGTACTTC. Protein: CASSGVDTSETQYF.

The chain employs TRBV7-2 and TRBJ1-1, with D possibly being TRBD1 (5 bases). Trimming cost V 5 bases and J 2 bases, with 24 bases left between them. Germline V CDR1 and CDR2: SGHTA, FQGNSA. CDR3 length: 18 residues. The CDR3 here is CASSPSWAVRRGNTEAFF. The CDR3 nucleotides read TGTGCCAGCAGCCCCTCATGGGCAGTTAGGAGGGGAAACACTGAAGCTTTCTTT.

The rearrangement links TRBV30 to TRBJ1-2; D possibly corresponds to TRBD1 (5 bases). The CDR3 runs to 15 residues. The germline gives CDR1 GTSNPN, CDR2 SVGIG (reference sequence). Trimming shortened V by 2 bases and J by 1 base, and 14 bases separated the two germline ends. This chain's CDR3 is CAWSNHRGLNYGYTF. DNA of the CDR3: TGTGCCTGGAGTAACCACCGGGGACTTAACTATGGCTACACCTTC.

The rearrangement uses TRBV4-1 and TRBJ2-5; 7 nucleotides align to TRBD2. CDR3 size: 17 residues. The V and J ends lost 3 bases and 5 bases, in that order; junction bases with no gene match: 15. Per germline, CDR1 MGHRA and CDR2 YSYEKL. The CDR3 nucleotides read TGCGCCAGCAGCCAGAACCGCCCCTACGGGAGGTCGGAGACCCAGTACTTC. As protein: CASSQNRPYGRSETQYF.

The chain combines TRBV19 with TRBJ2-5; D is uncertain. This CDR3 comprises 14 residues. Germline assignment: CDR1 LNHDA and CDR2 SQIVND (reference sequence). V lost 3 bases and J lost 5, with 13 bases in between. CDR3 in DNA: TGTGCCAGTAGTATCAGCCGAGCTGGGGAGACCCAGTACTTC. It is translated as CASSISRAGETQYF.

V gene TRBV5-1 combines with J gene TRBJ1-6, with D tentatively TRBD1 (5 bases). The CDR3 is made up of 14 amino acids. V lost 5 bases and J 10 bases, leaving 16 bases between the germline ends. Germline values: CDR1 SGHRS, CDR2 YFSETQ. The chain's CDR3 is CASSPRGGQSPLHF. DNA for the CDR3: TGCGCCAGCAGTCCCCGGGGGGGTCAGTCACCCCTCCACTTT.

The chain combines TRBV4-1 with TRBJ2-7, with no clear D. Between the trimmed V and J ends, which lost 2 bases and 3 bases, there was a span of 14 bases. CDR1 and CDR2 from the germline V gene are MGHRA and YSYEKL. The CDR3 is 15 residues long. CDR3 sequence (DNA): TGCGCCAGCAGCCAATCGCTAGTTGCCATCTACGAGCAGTACTTC. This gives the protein CASSQSLVAIYEQYF.